This record looks at one T cell receptor (beta chain) sequence and its context. The sample comes from a study of OX40 agonist ivuxolimab in advanced cancers. Study summary: The patients' treatment was ivuxolimab, an agonistic anti-OX40 (CD134) antibody.

Blood specimens came from baseline, cycle 4 day 1, and cycle 7 day 1. Germline V CDR1 and CDR2: GTSNPN, SVGIG (reference sequence). V lost 2 bases and J 2 bases, leaving 17 bases between the germline ends. The CDR3 is 16 residues long. Clones were read by immunoSEQ multiplex PCR, and TCRdb kept only the in-frame ones, dropping some. The sample holds more than 45,000 clones, 80% to 90% seen once. This TCR derives from an adult with an advanced solid tumor such as melanoma, head and neck, liver or kidney cancer. V and J are TRBV30 and TRBJ2-3; D call uncertain. Sequencing used CD4+ or CD8+ T cells sorted from blood, obtained in a trial of the OX40 agonist ivuxolimab. The CDR3 DNA follows: TGTGCCTGGAGTCCGCCCGTAGAGGCGAACACAGATACGCAGTATTTT. It yields the protein CAWSPPVEANTDTQYF.